This T cell receptor (beta chain) was retrieved from a study of HIV-infected patients and healthy controls. In its sample, this clonotype was seen many times. Antigen unknown. Roughly three months, about 14 weeks, into antiretroviral therapy, follow-up blood was collected. The repertoire came from unfractionated whole blood and reflected all unsorted peripheral T cells. Alpha and beta constant-region primers primed reverse transcription of approximately 460 ng RNA. Each of the alpha and beta chains got its own library through chain-specific third strand synthesis with indices. The library got P5 and P7 elements plus a second index, then an approximately 22-cycle PCR. Using its own MiXCR run on the 5' RACE reads, TCRdb lists one record per CDR3 protein. The repertoire has 8,000 to 9,500 distinct CDR3 sequences, around 9.3% of them found once; the top ten carry approximately 23%. Study conclusions and caveats: Size-matching overweighted rare events from HIV-infected data when comparing patients with controls. The seeming recovery of the Gini index after therapy in HIV-infected patients vanished in size-matched data. The study did not determine the donors' HLA types.

This sample comprised blood, obtained during antiretroviral therapy. The receptor was isolated from an adult with HIV infection.

CDR3 DNA: TGTGCCAGCAGCGCCAGACAGGGGGCGAGTATGGAGACCCAGTACTTC. Translation gives CASSARQGASMETQYF. The V and J genes are TRBV9 and TRBJ2-5; 10 bases are a match to TRBD1. V shed 3 bases, J shed 5 bases, and the junction held 10 bases outside the gene matches. This CDR3 contains 16 residues. The germline V gene has CDR1 SGDLS and CDR2 YYNGEE.